The 28 T cell receptor beta chains presented below share a single source sample, sequenced in a study of CD8+ T cells in alopecia areata. Reverse transcription of extracted RNA yielded cDNA, which provided the sequencing template. Using immunoSEQ multiplex PCR, the repertoire was profiled, and TCRdb retains in-frame clones only, with some absent. Among 140,000 to 150,000 clones listed, 51% were seen once. The source was CD4+ T cells sorted from blood, collected at week 0. Receptors were obtained from a human donor with alopecia areata.

The rearrangement joins TRBV19 to TRBJ1-1; D uncertain. The CDR3 length is 13 residues. Germline CDR1 and CDR2: LNHDA and SQIVND (reference sequence). V lost 4 bases and J 0 bases, leaving 6 bases between the germline ends. The CDR3 region is CASSSKVNTEAFF. CDR3 coding DNA: TGTGCCAGTAGTAGTAAAGTGAACACTGAAGCTTTCTTT.

The chain employs TRBV11-2 and TRBJ2-1, with 12 bases identical to TRBD2. CDR3 size: 16 residues. V lost 4 bases, J lost 8 bases, and 9 bases stayed unmatched. Germline assignment: CDR1 SGHAT and CDR2 FQNNGV. The CDR3 sequence is CASSSSLAGGPDEQFF. In DNA, the CDR3 is TGTGCCAGCAGCTCTTCTCTAGCGGGAGGGCCAGATGAGCAGTTCTTC.

This clone occurred once. The CDR3 DNA reads as TGTGCCAGCAGCGGCCTCCGGGATACCTATGGCTACACCTTC. Its translation is CASSGLRDTYGYTF. The chain combines TRBV9 with TRBJ1-2; D unresolved. The CDR3 is 14 amino acids. Germline V gene data show CDR1 as SGDLS and CDR2 as YYNGEE. V lost 3 bases to trimming and J lost 4 bases, with 13 bases between them.

The chain employs TRBV11-2 and TRBJ2-6; D might be TRBD1 (6 bases). Trimming took off 6 bases at V and 2 bases at J, with 14 bases between the two ends. This CDR3 has 16 amino acids. Germline V gene lookup returns CDR1 SGHAT and CDR2 FQNNGV. The CDR3 DNA reads as TGTGCCAGCAGACATTTTGGGGGCCCTGGGGCCAACGTCCTGACTTTC. Protein product: CASRHFGGPGANVLTF. The variable domain in full, completed from reference TRBV11-2 and TRBJ2-6, reads EAGVAQSPRYKIIEKRQSVAFWCNPISGHATLYWYQQILGQGPKLLIQFQNNGVVDDSQLPKDRFSAERLKGVDSTLKIQPAKLEDSAVYLCASRHFGGPGANVLTFGAGSRLTVL.

This chain connects TRBV7-2 to TRBJ2-1; D remains unclear. V shed 5 bases and J shed 10 bases, with 12 bases lying between them. CDR3 length equals 12 residues. Germline CDR1 is SGHTA and CDR2 is FQGNSA. This CDR3 reads CASSPQQPEQFF. The CDR3 DNA sequence: TGTGCCAGCAGCCCCCAACAGCCCGAGCAGTTCTTC.

The gene calls are TRBV18 and TRBJ2-2, with D unclear. The CDR3 contains 15 residues. The germline CDR1 and CDR2 sequences are KGHSH and LQKENI. The V end was cut by 5 bases, the J end by 5 bases, with 15 bases between. The CDR3 DNA reads TGTGCCAGCTCATTTCGACCCCTTGGTACCGGGGAGCTGTTTTTT. Translated: CASSFRPLGTGELFF. Based on the CDR3 plus reference TRBV18 and TRBJ2-2, the full variable domain is NAGVMQNPRHLVRRRGQEARLRCSPMKGHSHVYWYRQLPEEGLKFMVYLQKENIIDESGMPKERFSAEFPKEGPSILRIQQVVRGDSAAYFCASSFRPLGTGELFFGEGSRLTVL.

The chain is built from TRBV30 and TRBJ2-3, with TRBD2 matching over 8 bases. The germline V gene encodes CDR1 GTSNPN and CDR2 SVGIG (reference sequence). The CDR3 consists of 14 residues. Trimming removed 8 bases from V and 4 bases from J; junction bases left unmatched: 11. The DNA of the CDR3 is TGTGCCCTCGACCCAGCGGGAGCCGCAGATACGCAGTATTTT. This translates into CALDPAGAADTQYF.

This clone was seen just once. This chain joins TRBV4-3 and TRBJ1-5; no firm D call. The CDR3 spans 13 residues. The V gene lost 3 bases and the J gene lost 5 bases, with 8 bases spanning the gap. Germline V gene data show CDR1 as LGHNA and CDR2 as YSLEER. The CDR3 DNA reads TGCGCCAGCAGCCAGGCCAAGCATCAGCCCCAGCATTTT. Its protein is CASSQAKHQPQHF.

The chain is built from TRBV10-3 and TRBJ2-2; D is possibly TRBD1 (6 bases). The CDR3 loop spans 16 amino acids. The germline gives CDR1 ENHRY, CDR2 SYGVKD. Trimming pared 0 bases from V and 4 bases from J, leaving 12 bases between. The CDR3 loop is CAISESTGIGTGELFF. CDR3 DNA: TGTGCCATCAGTGAGTCCACAGGGATTGGCACCGGGGAGCTGTTTTTT.

The chain is built from TRBV19 and TRBJ1-5; the D is unclear. Trimming cost V 5 bases and J 3 bases, with 11 bases left between them. Germline CDR1 reads LNHDA; CDR2 reads SQIVND (reference sequence). The CDR3 is made up of 14 amino acids. The CDR3 nucleotides are TGTGCCAGTAGTGTGAAGGGATCCAATCAGCCCCAGCATTTT. Residues: CASSVKGSNQPQHF.

This clone came up a few times. This chain joins TRBV29-1 and TRBJ2-5; TRBD1 agrees at 9 bases. The germline V gene encodes CDR1 SQVTM and CDR2 ANQGSEA. CDR3 length equals 18 residues. The V and J ends lost 6 bases and 5 bases, in that order; junction bases with no gene match: 22. CDR3 bases: TGCAGCGTGGTTCCACCGGGACAGGGAATTCGAGGAATGGAGACCCAGTACTTC. It encodes CSVVPPGQGIRGMETQYF.

The V gene is TRBV15, the J gene TRBJ1-5; D remains unclear. The CDR3 contains 19 residues. Between the trimmed V and J ends, which lost 0 bases and 4 bases, there was a span of 22 bases. Germline lookup yields CDR1 LNHNV and CDR2 YYDKDF (reference sequence). The DNA for the CDR3 is TGTGCCACCAGCAGAGATTTAGCCGGGTTACAAGGTTCGAATCAGCCCCAGCATTTT. Translation: CATSRDLAGLQGSNQPQHF.

The sample holds a few counts of this clone. This chain connects TRBV6-5 to TRBJ2-5; D unresolved. Between the trimmed V and J ends, which lost 8 bases and 7 bases, there was a span of 11 bases. The CDR3 has 11 amino acids. The germline V gene has CDR1 MNHEY and CDR2 SVGAGI. Written as DNA, the CDR3 is TGTGCCAGCGGCGATCTAGGGACCCAGTACTTC. Its protein product is CASGDLGTQYF.

This clone showed up just a few times. The chain uses TRBV30 and TRBJ2-1; the match to TRBD2 covers 10 bases. The length of the CDR3 is 18 residues. Germline V lookup: CDR1 GTSNPN, CDR2 SVGIG (reference sequence). After removal of 0 bases from V and 9 bases from J, the junction contained 17 bases not matched to a gene. The CDR3 loop is CAWSVQASGSSQRVEQFF. DNA for the CDR3: TGTGCCTGGAGTGTACAGGCTAGCGGGAGTTCGCAGCGGGTTGAGCAGTTCTTC.

The V call is TRBV6-6, the J call TRBJ1-2; D not certain. Germline lookup yields CDR1 MNHNY and CDR2 SVGAGI (reference sequence). The ends were cut back, 0 bases at V and 4 bases at J, with 6 bases in the middle. The CDR3 sequence is 13 residues long. CDR3 sequence: CASSYSTSYGYTF. CDR3 bases: TGTGCCAGCAGTTACTCCACATCCTATGGCTACACCTTC.

A single count supports this clone. The CDR3 region is CASRLADTGELFF. CDR3 nucleotides: TGTGCCAGCAGACTAGCGGACACCGGGGAGCTGTTTTTT. The V call is TRBV6-5, the J call TRBJ2-2; 8 bases align to TRBD2. With 6 bases clipped from V and 3 bases from J, the junction kept 0 bases outside the gene matches. Germline V gene lookup returns CDR1 MNHEY and CDR2 SVGAGI. There are 13 residues in the CDR3.

The chain recombines TRBV14 with TRBJ1-6; TRBD1 matches at 7 bases. This CDR3 is built from 15 residues. Looked up from germline, CDR1 is SGHDN and CDR2 is FVKESK. V lost 1 base and J lost 9; bases outside the gene matches: 6. Here the CDR3 DNA reads TGTGCCAGCAGCCAAGCACAGGGGAACTTTTCACCCCTCCACTTT. Encoded protein: CASSQAQGNFSPLHF. Together with reference TRBV14 and TRBJ1-6, the CDR3 gives the full variable domain: EAGVTQFPSHSVIEKGQTVTLRCDPISGHDNLYWYRRVMGKEIKFLLHFVKESKQDESGMPNNRFLAERTGGTYSTLKVQPAELEDSGVYFCASSQAQGNFSPLHFGNGTRLTVT.

The count of this clone is one. The rearrangement uses TRBV2 and TRBJ2-1; TRBD2 might be the D (5 bases). CDR1 and CDR2 (germline): SNHLY, FYNNEI. The CDR3 loop spans 15 amino acids. V lost 1 base, J lost 1 base, and 8 bases lay in between. The CDR3, as DNA: TGTGCCAGCAGTGAAGGACCGGGATCCTACAATGAGCAGTTCTTC. It codes for CASSEGPGSYNEQFF.

This sequence joins TRBV9 and TRBJ2-1; TRBD1 agrees at 9 bases. Trimming took 4 bases from V and 9 from J; bases not matched to a gene: 8. Germline values: CDR1 SGDLS, CDR2 YYNGEE. The CDR3 is 14 amino acids. CDR3 loop: CASSSSTGGSEQFF. The CDR3 DNA reads TGTGCCAGCAGCTCCTCAACAGGGGGCAGTGAGCAGTTCTTC. Full variable domain (rest looked up from reference TRBV9 and TRBJ2-1): DSGVTQTPKHLITATGQRVTLRCSPRSGDLSVYWYQQSLDQGLQFLIQYYNGEERAKGNILERFSAQQFPDLHSELNLSSLELGDSALYFCASSSSTGGSEQFFGPGTRLTVL.

This clone was counted only a few times. A read error may produce the germline difference seen at one junction end. The CDR3 DNA sequence: TGTGCCAGCAGTTTATCGGGCGAGGTCACAAATACGCAGTATTTT. Its translation is CASSLSGEVTNTQYF. V gene TRBV28 combines with J gene TRBJ2-3, with D hard to call. Germline CDR1 and CDR2: MDHEN and SYDVKM. The CDR3 totals 15 residues.

Only a few counts were recorded for this clone. J is TRBJ1-2 and V is TRBV30, with TRBD1 as a possible D gene (6 bases). V lost 4 bases and J lost 2, with 17 bases in between. Germline lookup yields CDR1 GTSNPN and CDR2 SVGIG (reference sequence). The CDR3 loop spans 15 amino acids. CDR3 bases: TGTGCCTGGACCTTAAGGGGGGCTGGGAACTATGGCTACACCTTC. Protein: CAWTLRGAGNYGYTF.

The chain links TRBV4-2 to TRBJ2-7, with unresolved D. The CDR3 spans 14 residues. V was pared by 0 bases and J by 2 bases, with 8 bases between. Germline-derived CDR1 and CDR2 are LGHNA and YNFKEQ. The CDR3 nucleotides read TGTGCCAGCAGCCAAGATCTCTCCCCCTACGAGCAGTACTTC. Translated, it gives CASSQDLSPYEQYF.

A single count supports this clone. The chain is built from TRBV7-9 and TRBJ2-3; TRBD1 aligns across 9 bases. CDR3 size: 15 residues. V lost 2 bases to trimming and J lost 6 bases; unmatched junction nucleotides: 6. Looked up from germline, CDR1 is SEHNR and CDR2 is FQNEAQ (reference sequence). The CDR3: CASSLTGTGLDTQYF. The CDR3 nucleotides are TGTGCCAGCAGCTTAACCGGGACAGGGCTTGATACGCAGTATTTT.

This clone was found a few times. The chain uses TRBV14 and TRBJ2-7, with D perhaps matching TRBD2 (6 bases). The V gene's germline CDR1 is SGHDN and CDR2 FVKESK. The CDR3 extends over 13 amino acids. The V and J ends lost 3 bases and 0 bases respectively, with 6 bases between them. The DNA for the CDR3 is TGTGCCAGCAGCCACGGGAGCTCCTACGAGCAGTACTTC. Its translation is CASSHGSSYEQYF.

In this sample, this clone turned up a few times. The V gene is TRBV29-1, the J gene TRBJ2-3, with 8 bases identical to TRBD1. From germline, CDR1 is SQVTM and CDR2 ANQGSEA. Trimming at V came to 8 bases and at J to 6 bases, leaving 10 bases not matched to a gene. The CDR3 runs 13 residues. This CDR3 reads CSWNRGFVDTQYF. In DNA, the CDR3 is TGCAGCTGGAACAGGGGGTTCGTCGATACGCAGTATTTT.

This clone came up a few times. The CDR3 spells CSVMFGQGFGTDTQYF. CDR3 DNA sequence: TGCAGCGTTATGTTCGGACAGGGGTTTGGCACAGATACGCAGTATTTT. The rearrangement joins TRBV29-1 to TRBJ2-3; 9 positions match TRBD1. With 5 bases clipped from V and 1 base from J, the junction kept 10 bases outside the gene matches. The CDR3 consists of 16 residues. Per germline, CDR1 SQVTM and CDR2 ANQGSEA.

In this sample, this clone turned up a few times. The rearrangement links TRBV9 to TRBJ2-3, with 7 bases aligning to TRBD1. The CDR3 is 15 amino acids. Germline CDR1 SGDLS, CDR2 YYNGEE. The V and J ends lost 3 bases and 2 bases, in that order; junction bases with no gene match: 6. The CDR3 reads CASSARDRITDTQYF. CDR3 nucleotides: TGTGCCAGCAGCGCCCGGGACAGAATCACAGATACGCAGTATTTT.

This chain links TRBV7-8 with TRBJ1-2; 7 nucleotides line up with TRBD1. V lost 5 bases and J lost 7; bases outside the gene matches: 4. The CDR3 covers 12 residues. Germline CDR1 SGHVS, CDR2 FQNEAQ. The CDR3 is CASSRQGGGYTF. The CDR3 DNA follows: TGTGCCAGCAGCCGACAGGGTGGTGGCTACACCTTC.